This record looks at one T cell receptor beta chain sequence and its context. What it binds is unknown. This CDR3 contains 17 residues. Germline CDR1 SGHRS, CDR2 YFSETQ. V was pared by 2 bases and J by 1 base, with 18 bases between. The source of the sample is a study of T cell responses to AZD1222 COVID-19 vaccine. Findings of the study overall: Researchers took repertoire samples only after the peak T cell response had come.

Assay: immunoSEQ multiplex PCR; the TCRdb copy retains only in-frame clones and omits some. The sample holds roughly 120,000 clones, about nine tenths seen once. The TCR comes from an adult in good health. The J gene is TRBJ2-5, the V gene TRBV5-1, with a possible D match to TRBD2 (6 bases). Source: peripheral blood, taken on day 0 of AZD1222 vaccination. This CDR3 reads CASSFSWRDSGQETQYF. CDR3 DNA: TGCGCCAGCAGCTTCTCTTGGCGGGATAGCGGCCAAGAGACCCAGTACTTC. The entire variable domain, with the rest obtained from reference TRBV5-1 and TRBJ2-5, is as follows: KAGVTQTPRYLIKTRGQQVTLSCSPISGHRSVSWYQQTPGQGLQFLFEYFSETQRNKGNFPGRFSGRQFSNSRSEMNVSTLELGDSALYLCASSFSWRDSGQETQYFGPGTRLLVL.